This is a list of T cell receptor beta chains from one sample in a study of CD8+ T cells in alopecia areata. The method was immunoSEQ multiplex PCR; TCRdb's version includes in-frame clones alone and lacks a portion of them. Counted here are 150,000 to 200,000 clones, roughly 46% occurring once; the ten biggest clones make up around 10%. Sequenced here: CD8+ T cells sorted from blood, sampled at approximately week 51, from a patient treated with tofacitinib. These receptors were collected from a human donor with alopecia areata. Each CDR3 is given with its conserved first and last residue. The D gene is left open where the match is weak. Size tells how often a clone was seen (once, few, many) or the class of an expanded clone, and some rows leave it out.

j_call: TRBJ2-5
clone_size: .
d_call: .
v_call: TRBV5-6
cdr3_nt: TGTGCCAGCAGCTTGGAGGGGAGGACCCAGTACTTC
cdr3_aa: CASSLEGRTQYF

j_call: TRBJ1-1
clone_size: .
d_call: .
v_call: TRBV25-1
cdr3_nt: TGTGCCAGCGAGAACACTGAAGCTTTCTTT
cdr3_aa: CASENTEAFF

j_call: TRBJ2-1
clone_size: few
d_call: .
v_call: TRBV6-5
cdr3_nt: TGTGCCAGCAGTTACTCTAGGGTCAATGAGCAGTTCTTC
cdr3_aa: CASSYSRVNEQFF

j_call: TRBJ1-6
clone_size: .
d_call: .
v_call: TRBV4-3
cdr3_nt: TGCGCCAGCAGCCAGGAGGACGGCGGGTCGGGGTCCCTCCACTTT
cdr3_aa: CASSQEDGGSGSLHF

j_call: TRBJ2-7
clone_size: .
d_call: .
v_call: TRBV14
cdr3_nt: TGTGCCAGCAGCAATTTGGACACCGCCTACGAGCAGTACTTC
cdr3_aa: CASSNLDTAYEQYF

j_call: TRBJ2-1
clone_size: many
d_call: TRBD2
v_call: TRBV6-1
cdr3_nt: TGTGCCAGCAGCGCGGGACTAGAATACAATGAGCAGTTCTTC
cdr3_aa: CASSAGLEYNEQFF

j_call: TRBJ2-3
clone_size: .
d_call: .
v_call: TRBV12-5
cdr3_nt: TGTGCTAGTGCCGGCATCACAGATACGCAGTATTTT
cdr3_aa: CASAGITDTQYF

j_call: TRBJ1-6
clone_size: .
d_call: .
v_call: TRBV7-6
cdr3_nt: TGTGCCAGCTCGGAGGGCGAAGGTTCACCCCTCCACTTT
cdr3_aa: CASSEGEGSPLHF

j_call: TRBJ2-7
clone_size: .
d_call: .
v_call: TRBV30
cdr3_nt: TGTGCCTGGACCAATGGCCACGAGCAGTACTTC
cdr3_aa: CAWTNGHEQYF

j_call: TRBJ1-1
clone_size: few
d_call: .
v_call: TRBV7-2
cdr3_nt: TGTGCCAGCAGCCTTCCCGGCGCCTTCACTGAAGCTTTCTTT
cdr3_aa: CASSLPGAFTEAFF

j_call: TRBJ1-2
clone_size: .
d_call: TRBD1
v_call: TRBV5-6
cdr3_nt: TGTGCCAGCAACCCCGGACAGGGGTTCGCCCTATCCTATGGCTACACCTTC
cdr3_aa: CASNPGQGFALSYGYTF

j_call: TRBJ2-2
clone_size: .
d_call: .
v_call: TRBV11-1
cdr3_nt: TGTGCCAGCAGCTCCTACAGGCCCGACACCGGGGAGCTGTTTTTT
cdr3_aa: CASSSYRPDTGELFF

j_call: TRBJ2-2
clone_size: few
d_call: .
v_call: TRBV5-6
cdr3_nt: TGTGCCGGCGGGGTCTCGAACACCGGGGAGCTGTTTTTT
cdr3_aa: CAGGVSNTGELFF

j_call: TRBJ2-1
clone_size: few
d_call: .
v_call: TRBV19
cdr3_nt: TGTGCCAGTAGTCTCCCGTGGGGGTTAATCAATGAGCAGTTCTTC
cdr3_aa: CASSLPWGLINEQFF

j_call: TRBJ2-7
clone_size: .
d_call: TRBD1
v_call: TRBV29-1
cdr3_nt: TGCAGCGTTGAAATTCTAGACAGGGGGAAATACGAGCAGTACTTC
cdr3_aa: CSVEILDRGKYEQYF

j_call: TRBJ1-2
clone_size: .
d_call: TRBD1
v_call: TRBV15
cdr3_nt: TGTGCCACCAGCGGGGGACAGCATGGCTACACCTTC
cdr3_aa: CATSGGQHGYTF